This T cell receptor beta chain was sequenced for a study of T cells in Graves' hyperthyroidism and ophthalmopathy. Study outcomes and limitations: Blood also contained most expanded thyroid clonotypes above 0.001.

Amplified TCR beta CDR3 regions derived from RNA transcripts. The TCR CDR3 was amplified in a first-round RT-PCR using the HTBI primer set. TCRdb used MiXCR to reprocess the multiplex PCR reads, holding one entry per CDR3 protein. The sample has about 560,000 distinct CDR3 sequences, around 17% seen once; the top ten hold 18%. The sample holds many counts of this clonotype. Its specificity is not known. The sequenced sample consisted of blood. The sequence was collected from a young woman with Graves' hyperthyroidism.

The CDR3 DNA reads TGCAGTGCCGCGAGCGGGACCAACACAGATACGCAGTATTTT. It specifies CSAASGTNTDTQYF. The gene calls are TRBV20-1 and TRBJ2-3; 7 positions agree with TRBD2. Germline-derived CDR1 and CDR2 are DFQATT and SNEGSKA (reference sequence). The CDR3 loop spans 14 amino acids. V gave up 6 bases and J gave up 2 bases; unmatched junction bases: 8.